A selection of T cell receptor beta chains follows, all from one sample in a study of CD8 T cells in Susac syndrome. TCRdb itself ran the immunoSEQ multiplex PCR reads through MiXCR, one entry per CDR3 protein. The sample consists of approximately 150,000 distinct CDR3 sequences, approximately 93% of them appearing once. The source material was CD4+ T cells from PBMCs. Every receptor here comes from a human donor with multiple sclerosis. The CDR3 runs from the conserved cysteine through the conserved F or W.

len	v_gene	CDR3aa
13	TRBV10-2	CASAAGSNYGYTF
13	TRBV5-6	CASSLQHTDTQYF
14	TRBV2	CASGTRQGSYEQYF
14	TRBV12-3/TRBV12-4	CASSLLGNGETQYF
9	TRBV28	CAMRGEQYF
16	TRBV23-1	CASSQSDGRAGNTIYF
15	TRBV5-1	CASSLAASGSNEQFF
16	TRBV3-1	CASRTRLGGVQETQYF
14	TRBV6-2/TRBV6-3	CASSSGGVEEKLFF
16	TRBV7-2	CASRNLTGDSYNEQFF
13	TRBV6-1	CASSSSVSYEQYF
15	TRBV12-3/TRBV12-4	CASSPVPGAKNIQYF
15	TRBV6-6	CASSDSGASGYGYTF
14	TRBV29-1	CSVTHGAAADTQYF
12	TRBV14	CASSQEFYGYTF
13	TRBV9	CASSVFGNTEAFF
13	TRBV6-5	CASTKPGQGTQYF
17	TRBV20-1	CSAILGDVQTSGQPQHF
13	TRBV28	CASRTDPQETQYF
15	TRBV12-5	CATVGGYSGANVLTF
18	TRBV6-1	CASSRAGTGPIANYGYTF
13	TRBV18	CASSPREDYGYTF
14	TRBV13	CASSLDYGRETQYF
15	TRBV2	CASSVRGRGTDTQYF
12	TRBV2	CASSESHGTQYF
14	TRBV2	CASNNWFFKNIQYF
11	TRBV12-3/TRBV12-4	CASSRRRQQFF
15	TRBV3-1	CASSLSTTENTEAFF
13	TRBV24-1	CATSATFADTQYF
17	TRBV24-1	CATSEKTSGRAGETQYF
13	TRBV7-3	CASSTRETGELFF
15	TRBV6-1	CASSEGSSGANVLTF
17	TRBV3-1	CASSHAPDRAILGEQYF
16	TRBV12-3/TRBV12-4	CASRPKPGPWPYEQYF
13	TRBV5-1	CASRPDGTDTQYF
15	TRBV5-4	CASSSRSGGLETQYF
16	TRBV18	CASSLLRTGANTEAFF
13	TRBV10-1	CASSGVRTGELFF
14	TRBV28	CASRPIQGRTEAFF
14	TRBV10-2	CASSEYRVSYEQYF
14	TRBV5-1	CASSIDRGSTEAFF
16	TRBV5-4	CASKRLAGVPGETQYF
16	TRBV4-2	CASSQDFSGGYGELFF
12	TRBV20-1	CSAVGVGHGYTF
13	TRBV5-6	CASSFTGFYEQYF
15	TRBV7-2	CASTLHTQGAGEQYF
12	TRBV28	CANRTRPYEQYF
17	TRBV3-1	CASSQIGGGANTGELFF